This T cell receptor (beta chain) originates from a study of PD-1 blockade in classical Hodgkin lymphoma. Relapse after autologous stem cell transplantation occurred in every patient, and brentuximab vedotin exposure varied. TCRdb's table, derived via immunoSEQ multiplex PCR, lists solely in-frame clones and lacks some. The table includes under 60,000 clones, just under 75% detected once. Germline lookup yields CDR1 MNHNY and CDR2 SVGAGI (reference sequence). CDR3 length: 13 amino acids. The germline V and J ends were trimmed by 8 bases and 2 bases, with 9 bases remaining between them. This material consisted of peripheral blood mononuclear cells (PBMCs), taken before the second cycle of nivolumab. This TCR was recovered from a human donor with classical Hodgkin lymphoma. The chain has TRBV6-6 and TRBJ1-4; a possible D gene is TRBD1 (5 bases). In DNA, the CDR3 is TGTGCCAGCGTCGACAGCACTAATGAAAAACTGTTTTTT. Protein product: CASVDSTNEKLFF.